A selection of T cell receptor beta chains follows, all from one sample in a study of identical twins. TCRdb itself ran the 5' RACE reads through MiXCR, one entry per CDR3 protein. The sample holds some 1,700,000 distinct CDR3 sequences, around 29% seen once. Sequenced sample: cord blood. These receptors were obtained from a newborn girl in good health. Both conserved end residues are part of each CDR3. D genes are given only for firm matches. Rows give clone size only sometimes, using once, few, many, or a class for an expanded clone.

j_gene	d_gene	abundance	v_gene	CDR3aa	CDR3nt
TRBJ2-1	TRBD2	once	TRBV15	CATSRPLAGVLYNEQFF	TGTGCCACCAGCAGGCCATTAGCGGGAGTGCTCTACAATGAGCAGTTCTTC
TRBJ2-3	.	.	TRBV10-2	CASSGGTAPFFLTDTQYF	TGCGCCAGCAGCGGCGGGACAGCTCCTTTCTTTTTGACAGATACGCAGTATTTT
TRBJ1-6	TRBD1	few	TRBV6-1	CASRWDSNNSPLHF	TGTGCCAGCAGATGGGACAGCAATAATTCACCCCTCCACTTT
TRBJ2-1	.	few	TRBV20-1	CSARGAHNSYNEQFF	TGCAGTGCTAGAGGCGCCCACAACTCCTACAATGAGCAGTTCTTC
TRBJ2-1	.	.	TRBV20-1	CSAGSGGGEQFF	TGCAGTGCGGGGAGCGGTGGGGGTGAGCAGTTCTTC
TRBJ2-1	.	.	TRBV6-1	CASSEVGKPHEQFF	TGTGCCAGCAGTGAAGTAGGGAAACCCCATGAGCAGTTCTTC
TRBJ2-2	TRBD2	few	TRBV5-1	CASSLATSVTGELFF	TGCGCCAGCAGCTTGGCGACTAGCGTCACCGGGGAGCTGTTTTTT
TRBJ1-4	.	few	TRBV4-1	CASSLGGQGGKLFF	TGCGCCAGCAGCCTCGGAGGGCAGGGCGGAAAACTGTTTTTT
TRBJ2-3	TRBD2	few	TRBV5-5	CASSSVRGGTDTQYF	TGTGCCAGCAGCTCAGTCCGGGGGGGCACAGATACGCAGTATTTT
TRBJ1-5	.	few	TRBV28	CASHPTGDNQPQHF	TGTGCCAGTCATCCGACAGGTGACAATCAGCCCCAGCATTTT
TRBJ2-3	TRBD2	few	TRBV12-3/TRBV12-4	CASSTAGGLYTDTQYF	TGTGCCAGCAGCACCGCGGGAGGTCTGTACACAGATACGCAGTATTTT
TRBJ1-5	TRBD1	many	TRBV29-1	CSVWDRAYSNQPQHF	TGCAGCGTTTGGGACAGGGCCTATAGCAATCAGCCCCAGCATTTT
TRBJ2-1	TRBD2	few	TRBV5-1	CASSRIVLAGGRDEQFF	TGCGCCAGCAGCCGGATCGTTCTAGCGGGAGGGCGCGATGAGCAGTTCTTC
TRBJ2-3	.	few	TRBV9	CASSVLRVTDTQYF	TGTGCCAGCAGCGTTTTGCGGGTCACAGATACGCAGTATTTT
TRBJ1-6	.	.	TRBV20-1	CSAEILLCFPMDLPSNSPPHF	TGCAGTGCTGAAATCCTGCTTTGTTTTCCAATGGACCTACCCTCGAATTCACCCCCCCACTTT
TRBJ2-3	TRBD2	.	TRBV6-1	CASRLAGAKSTDTQYF	TGTGCCAGCAGGCTAGCGGGGGCTAAAAGCACAGATACGCAGTATTTT
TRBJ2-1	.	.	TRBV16	CASSQSTGEQFF	TGTGCCAGCAGCCAATCGACGGGTGAGCAGTTCTTC
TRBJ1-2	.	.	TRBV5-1	CASSLARGGEPGYTF	TGCGCCAGCAGCTTGGCCCGGGGGGGCGAACCTGGCTACACCTTC
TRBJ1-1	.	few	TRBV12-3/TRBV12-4	CASSLGSAEAFF	TGTGCCAGCAGTCTAGGGAGCGCTGAAGCTTTCTTT
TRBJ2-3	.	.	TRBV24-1	CATGTSFRGDTQYF	TGTGCCACCGGGACATCATTCAGGGGAGATACGCAGTATTTT
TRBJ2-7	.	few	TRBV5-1	CASSFRDLYEQYF	TGCGCCAGCAGCTTCCGGGACCTCTACGAGCAGTACTTC
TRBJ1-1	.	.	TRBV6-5	CASSYSSRTMNTEAFF	TGTGCCAGCAGTTACTCGTCACGGACTATGAACACTGAAGCTTTCTTT
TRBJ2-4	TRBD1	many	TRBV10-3	CAISGTGGVGEQYF	TGTGCCATCTCCGGGACAGGAGGAGTGGGTGAGCAGTACTTC
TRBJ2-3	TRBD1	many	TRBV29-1	CSARDREDTQYF	TGCAGCGCGCGGGACAGGGAAGATACGCAGTATTTT
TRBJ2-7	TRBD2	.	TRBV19	CASSAPAGGSYF	TGTGCCAGTAGTGCCCCCGCGGGAGGGTCGTACTTC
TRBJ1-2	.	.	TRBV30	CAWNAQVLSNYGYTF	TGTGCCTGGAATGCACAGGTACTCTCTAACTATGGCTACACCTTC
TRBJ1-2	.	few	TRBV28	CASSLWQDLTDGYTF	TGTGCCAGCAGTTTGTGGCAGGACCTTACGGATGGCTACACCTTC
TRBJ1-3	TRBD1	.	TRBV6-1	CASSERTGSSGNTIYF	TGTGCCAGCAGTGAAAGGACAGGAAGCTCTGGAAACACCATATATTTT
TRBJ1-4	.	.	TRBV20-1	CSASATNGEKLFF	TGCAGTGCTAGTGCGACAAATGGTGAAAAACTGTTTTTT
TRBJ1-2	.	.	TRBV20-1	CSARPGTFNYGYTF	TGCAGTGCTAGACCCGGGACTTTTAACTATGGCTACACCTTC
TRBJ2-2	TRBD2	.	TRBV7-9	CASSYSGRGTGELFF	TGTGCCAGCAGCTACTCAGGGAGGGGAACCGGGGAGCTGTTTTTT
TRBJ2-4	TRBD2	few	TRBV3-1	CASSRASGGLGLQYF	TGTGCCAGCAGTCGGGCTAGCGGGGGTCTTGGGCTTCAGTACTTC
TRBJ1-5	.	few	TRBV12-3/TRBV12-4	CASTPGTSSNQPQHF	TGTGCCAGCACTCCCGGGACCTCTAGCAATCAGCCCCAGCATTTT
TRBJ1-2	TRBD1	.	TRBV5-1	CASSFGSRQGKNYGYTF	TGCGCCAGCAGCTTTGGCAGTCGACAGGGCAAGAACTATGGCTACACCTTC
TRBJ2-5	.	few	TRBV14	CASSPRDQNNEQYF	TGTGCCAGCAGCCCCCGGGACCAAAACAATGAGCAGTACTTC
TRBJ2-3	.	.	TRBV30	CAWSVQDFGGTDTQYF	TGTGCCTGGAGTGTACAGGATTTTGGGGGCACAGATACGCAGTATTTT
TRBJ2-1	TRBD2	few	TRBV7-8	CASSSLAQVGYNEQFF	TGTGCCAGCAGCTCACTAGCGCAAGTAGGGTACAATGAGCAGTTCTTC
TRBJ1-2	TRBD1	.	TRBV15	CATSRITGTGNGYTF	TGTGCCACCAGCAGAATAACCGGGACAGGGAATGGCTACACCTTC
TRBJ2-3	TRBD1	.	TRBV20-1	CSALTGATDTQYF	TGCAGTGCCCTGACAGGGGCCACAGATACGCAGTATTTT
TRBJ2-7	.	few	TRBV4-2	CASSQGVQLSPYEQYF	TGTGCCAGCAGCCAAGGTGTACAGCTAAGCCCTTACGAGCAGTACTTC
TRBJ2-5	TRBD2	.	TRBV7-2	CASSSPGLAGVGIRGNEQYF	TGTGCCAGCAGCTCCCCTGGGCTAGCGGGAGTCGGGATACGGGGCAATGAGCAGTACTTC
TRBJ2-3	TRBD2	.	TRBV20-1	CSARGGTSLGVDTQYF	TGCAGTGCTAGAGGCGGGACTAGCTTGGGTGTAGATACGCAGTATTTT
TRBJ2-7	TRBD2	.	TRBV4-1	CASSLAGEREIPILYNEQYF	TGCGCCAGCAGCCTAGCAGGAGAGCGGGAGATCCCGATATTATACAATGAGCAGTACTTC
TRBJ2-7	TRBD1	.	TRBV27	CASSLSRDRGRNEQYF	TGTGCCAGCAGTTTATCGCGGGACAGGGGGCGCAATGAGCAGTACTTC
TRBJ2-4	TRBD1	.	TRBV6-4	CASYPGTGSLIGQYF	TGTGCCAGCTACCCCGGGACAGGGTCCCTCATTGGGCAGTACTTC
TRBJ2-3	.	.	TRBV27	CASSLTRVRTDTQYF	TGTGCCAGCAGTTTGACGAGGGTCCGCACAGATACGCAGTATTTT
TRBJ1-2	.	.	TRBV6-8	CAKTSGFYGYTF	TGTGCCAAAACCTCAGGGTTCTATGGCTACACCTTC
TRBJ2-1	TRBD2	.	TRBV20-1	CSARVPGLAYNEQFF	TGCAGTGCTAGAGTCCCGGGACTAGCTTACAATGAGCAGTTCTTC